What follows are 2 T cell receptor beta chains derived from one specimen sequenced in a study of T cell responses to AZD1222 COVID-19 vaccine. Measured with immunoSEQ multiplex PCR; TCRdb has only the in-frame clones, and not every one. Counted here are around 89,000 clones, 85% to 90% occurring once; the ten biggest clones make up roughly 10%. The sequencing here drew on peripheral blood, taken on day 0 of AZD1222 vaccination. These receptors were taken from an adult in good health.

The chain carries TRBV7-9 and TRBJ2-2, with 8 bases matching TRBD1. The CDR3 totals 16 residues. Germline assignment: CDR1 SEHNR and CDR2 FQNEAQ (reference sequence). The V gene end was trimmed by 2 bases and the J gene end by 4 bases; junction bases not matched to a gene: 6. This CDR3 is CASSLQGAVVTGELFF. The CDR3 nucleotides are TGTGCCAGCAGCTTACAGGGGGCGGTGGTCACCGGGGAGCTGTTTTTT.

The V and J genes are TRBV7-3 and TRBJ2-1; 13 bases line up with TRBD2. Unmatched junction bases numbered 11, after V lost 5 bases and J lost 7 bases. Germline CDR1 SGHTA, CDR2 FQGTGA. This CDR3 has 17 residues. The CDR3 sequence is CASSTFTSGRVRNEQFF. The CDR3 DNA is TGTGCCAGCAGCACCTTCACTAGCGGGAGGGTAAGGAATGAGCAGTTCTTC. The full variable domain, with the rest looked up from reference TRBV7-3 and TRBJ2-1, is GAGVSQTPSNKVTEKGKYVELRCDPISGHTALYWYRQSLGQGPEFLIYFQGTGAADDSGLPNDRFFAVRPEGSVSTLKIQRTERGDSAVYLCASSTFTSGRVRNEQFFGPGTRLTVL.